This T cell receptor beta chain was recovered during a study of vaccination and CD4 T cells after COVID-19. At the level of the study: The study enrolled six male and four female convalescents, two of whom were Hispanic.

The assay that was used to sequence DNA from cultured CD4+ T cells was the Oncomine TCR Beta short-read assay. TCRdb ran MiXCR on the PCR reads and lists one entry per CDR3 protein. The sample carries 14,000 to 15,000 distinct CDR3 sequences, around 48% recorded once. The sample's treatment: roughly 11-day PBMC culture with coronavirus spike peptide pools or control peptides (ViraFEST assay). Days 3 and 7 saw half the medium replaced with fresh IL-2 medium. In the case of this clonotype: Its specificity is not known.

The trim removed 5 bases at V and 2 bases at J, leaving 8 bases unmatched. Germline V CDR1 and CDR2: DFQATT, SNEGSKA (reference sequence). CDR3 length: 16 residues. This TCR was recovered from a human donor who had recovered from COVID-19. The chain is built from TRBV20-1 and TRBJ1-5, with 11 bases fitting TRBD1. The sample was CD4+ T cells from blood, cultured in vitro. CDR3 DNA sequence: TGCAGTGCTGACGACGGGACAGGGGGAGGCAATCAGCCCCAGCATTTT. It translates to CSADDGTGGGNQPQHF.